The source of this T cell receptor (beta chain) is a study of beta chain features in type 1 diabetes. About the research overall: Cell yields, age and gender were similar between patients and healthy donors.

This clone appeared a few times. What it binds is not known. The whole isolated RNA underwent reverse transcription, so sequencing captured expressed TCRB transcripts. The assay was immunoSEQ multiplex PCR, and TCRdb's table has in-frame clones only and misses some. The sample has about 900,000 clones; 15% to 20% are singletons. Study findings and constraints: More deletions and fewer insertions at VDJ junctions were seen in type 1 diabetes patients.

From germline, CDR1 is MDHEN and CDR2 SYDVKM. Between the trimmed V and J ends, which lost 9 bases and 2 bases, there was a span of 17 bases. The CDR3 is 15 amino acids. The sequence came from a young woman in good health. V and J are TRBV28 and TRBJ2-1, with D perhaps TRBD1 (6 bases). Sequencing input: naive CD4+ T cells from blood. The chain's CDR3 is CASSPRTATYNEQFF. CDR3 DNA sequence: TGTGCCAGTTCTCCTAGGACAGCGACCTACAATGAGCAGTTCTTC.